This TCR beta chain was documented in a study of blood T cells in healthy people across ages. Using a J-beta primer mix together with a sample-barcoded 5' primer, a second PCR was run for roughly 6 to 12 cycles. TCRdb passed the 5' RACE reads through MiXCR, listing each CDR3 protein once. The table has approximately 670,000 distinct CDR3 sequences, 40% to 50% seen once; the top ten hold 25% to 35%. Study observations and caveats: PBMCs that were unsorted prevented a conclusive naive versus antigen-experienced comparison. Expanded clonotype changes were possibly confounded by unknown donor CMV status.

Germline V lookup: CDR1 SGHDT, CDR2 YYEEEE. The CDR3 loop spans 13 amino acids. Researchers report isolating at least 6 million PBMCs per sample. As to this clonotype: Its antigen is as yet unknown.

The sample comprised blood. This rearrangement joins TRBV5-6 to TRBJ2-4; D gene uncertain. The J call is doubtful: the DNA matches TRBJ2-7 better. This clonotype originated in a man older than 75 in good health. This chain's CDR3 is CASSSTLDYEQYF. The CDR3 nucleotides are TGTGCCAGCAGCTCAACTTTAGACTACGAGCAGTACTTC.